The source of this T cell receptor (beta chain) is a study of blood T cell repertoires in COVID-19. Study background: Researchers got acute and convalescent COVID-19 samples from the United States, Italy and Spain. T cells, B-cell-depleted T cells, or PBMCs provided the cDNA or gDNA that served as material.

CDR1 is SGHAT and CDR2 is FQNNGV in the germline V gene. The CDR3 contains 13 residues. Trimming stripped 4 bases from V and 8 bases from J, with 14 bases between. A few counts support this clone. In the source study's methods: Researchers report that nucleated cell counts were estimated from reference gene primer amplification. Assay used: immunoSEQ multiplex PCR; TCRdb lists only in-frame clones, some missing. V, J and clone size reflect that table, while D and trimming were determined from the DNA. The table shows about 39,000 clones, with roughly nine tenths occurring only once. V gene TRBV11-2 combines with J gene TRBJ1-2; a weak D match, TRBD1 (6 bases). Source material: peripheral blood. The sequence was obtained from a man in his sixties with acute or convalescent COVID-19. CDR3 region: CASSSLGAEGYTF. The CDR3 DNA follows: TGTGCCAGCAGCTCTTTGGGGGCAGAGGGCTACACCTTC.